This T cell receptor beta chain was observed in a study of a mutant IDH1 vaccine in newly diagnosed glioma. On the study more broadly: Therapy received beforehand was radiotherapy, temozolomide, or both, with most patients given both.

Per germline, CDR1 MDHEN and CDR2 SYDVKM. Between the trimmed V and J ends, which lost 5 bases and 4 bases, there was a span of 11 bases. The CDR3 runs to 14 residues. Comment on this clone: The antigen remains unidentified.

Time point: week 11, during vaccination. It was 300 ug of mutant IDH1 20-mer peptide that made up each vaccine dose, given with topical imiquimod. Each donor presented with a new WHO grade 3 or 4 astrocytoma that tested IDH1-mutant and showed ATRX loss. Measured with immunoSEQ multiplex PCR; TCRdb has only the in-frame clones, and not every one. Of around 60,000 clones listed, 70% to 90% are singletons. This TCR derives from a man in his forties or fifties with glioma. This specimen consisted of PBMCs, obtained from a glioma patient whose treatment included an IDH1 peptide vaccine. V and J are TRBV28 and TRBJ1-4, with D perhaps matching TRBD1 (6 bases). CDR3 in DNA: TGTGCCAGCAGTACCCAGGGGAATAATGAAAAACTGTTTTTT. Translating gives CASSTQGNNEKLFF.